This T cell receptor (beta chain) was observed in a study of PD-L1 blockade in urothelial cancer. Looking at the study overall: Male sex and bladder-origin urothelial cancer were recorded for about 90% of the roughly 30 patients. The researchers analyzed blood 3 weeks (second dose) and 6 weeks after treatment start. There were a median of approximately 150,000 T cells in blood samples.

The CDR3 covers 13 residues. Germline CDR1 is SGHTA and CDR2 is FQGTGA. V was pared by 5 bases and J by 1 base, with 9 bases between. This clone has only one observation. The method was immunoSEQ multiplex PCR; TCRdb's version includes in-frame clones alone and lacks a portion of them. The sample shows about 25,000 clones, roughly 85% of them seen only once. Regarding time point: peripheral blood 6 weeks after treatment start. Patients in the study were battling locally advanced or metastatic urothelial carcinoma. The V call is TRBV7-3, the J call TRBJ2-7; a possible D gene is TRBD2 (6 bases). The specimen comprised PBMCs, sampled around atezolizumab (anti-PD-L1) treatment. The clonotype was recovered from a man in his 70s with urothelial cancer. The CDR3 DNA is TGTGCCAGCAGCCCGAGCGGGTCCTACGAGCAGTACTTC. This codes for CASSPSGSYEQYF.